The rows below give T cell receptor beta chains drawn from one sample of a study of memory CD8 T cells in hepatitis C reinfection. Sequenced by immunoSEQ multiplex PCR; TCRdb stores in-frame clones only, minus some. The sample lists about 43,000 clones, about 91% occurring once. Material: naive CD8+ T cells sorted from blood. Every receptor here comes from a young man with hepatitis C virus infection. CDR3s include the opening cysteine and the closing phenylalanine or tryptophan. D genes are given only for firm matches. Some rows mark clone size as missing; the rest say once, few, many or name a class of expanded clone.

TRBJ2-2	-	TRBV7-3	-	TGTGCCAGCAGCTTAGACTTCACCGGGGAGCTGTTTTTT	CASSLDFTGELFF
TRBJ2-2	-	TRBV11-3	TRBD1	TGTGCCAGCAGCTCGGGACAGGGGATTCTCGCGAACACCGGGGAGCTGTTTTTT	CASSSGQGILANTGELFF
TRBJ2-5	few	TRBV30	TRBD2	TGTGCCTGGAGTCCCGGACTAGCGGGGCCCCCCCCTTTGGGGACCCAGTACTTC	CAWSPGLAGPPPLGTQYF
TRBJ2-1	-	TRBV4-1	TRBD2	TGCGCCAGCAGCCCAAGCGGGAGAAGCTTGGATGAGCAGTTCTTC	CASSPSGRSLDEQFF
TRBJ1-2	-	TRBV12-5	TRBD1	TGTGCTAGTGGTTTGGTGGGGGACAGGGCCTATGGCTACACCTTC	CASGLVGDRAYGYTF
TRBJ1-1	-	TRBV2	-	TGTGCCAGCAGCCTCTTAGAGAACACTGAAGCTTTCTTT	CASSLLENTEAFF
TRBJ2-7	-	TRBV29-1	TRBD2	TGCAGCGTCCGGGATGCGACTAGCGGGTATGACGAGCAGTACTTC	CSVRDATSGYDEQYF
TRBJ2-3	-	TRBV6-6	TRBD2	TGTGCCAGCAGTCCCGGGACTAGTTCCGCAGATACGCAGTATTTT	CASSPGTSSADTQYF
TRBJ2-1	-	TRBV9	-	TGTGCCAGCAGCGCGAGTAGCTCCTACAATGAGCAGTTCTTC	CASSASSSYNEQFF
TRBJ2-7	-	TRBV11-2	TRBD1	TGTGCCAGCAGCTTTGCACCCGGGACAGGGCCCGAGCAGTACTTC	CASSFAPGTGPEQYF
TRBJ2-1	-	TRBV4-3	-	TGCGCCAGCAGCCAGAAAGACAGAGCATCCTACAATGAGCAGTTCTTC	CASSQKDRASYNEQFF
TRBJ1-1	-	TRBV5-1	TRBD1	TGCGCCAGCAGCCCGGAACAGGGGGCAGGGACTGAAGCTTTCTTT	CASSPEQGAGTEAFF
TRBJ2-7	-	TRBV2	TRBD1	TGTGCCACCGGGACAGGGGTTCTCTACGAGCAGTACTTC	CATGTGVLYEQYF